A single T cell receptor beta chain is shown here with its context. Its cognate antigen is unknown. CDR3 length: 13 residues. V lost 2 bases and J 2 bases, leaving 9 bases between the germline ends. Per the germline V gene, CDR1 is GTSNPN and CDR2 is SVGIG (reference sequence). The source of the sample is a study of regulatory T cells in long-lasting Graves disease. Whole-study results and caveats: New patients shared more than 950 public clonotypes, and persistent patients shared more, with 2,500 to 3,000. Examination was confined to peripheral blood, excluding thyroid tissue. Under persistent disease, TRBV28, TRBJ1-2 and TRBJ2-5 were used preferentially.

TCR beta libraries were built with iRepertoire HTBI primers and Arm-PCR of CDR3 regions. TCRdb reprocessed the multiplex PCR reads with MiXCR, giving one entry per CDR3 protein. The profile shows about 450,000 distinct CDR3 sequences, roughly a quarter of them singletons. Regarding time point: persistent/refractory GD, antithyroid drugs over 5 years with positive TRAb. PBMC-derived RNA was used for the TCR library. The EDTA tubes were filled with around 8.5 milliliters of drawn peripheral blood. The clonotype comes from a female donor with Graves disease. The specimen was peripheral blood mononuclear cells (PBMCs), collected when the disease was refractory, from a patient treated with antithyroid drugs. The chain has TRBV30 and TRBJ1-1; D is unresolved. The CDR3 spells CAWSKAPNTEAFF. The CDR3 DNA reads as TGTGCCTGGAGTAAGGCTCCTAACACTGAAGCTTTCTTT.